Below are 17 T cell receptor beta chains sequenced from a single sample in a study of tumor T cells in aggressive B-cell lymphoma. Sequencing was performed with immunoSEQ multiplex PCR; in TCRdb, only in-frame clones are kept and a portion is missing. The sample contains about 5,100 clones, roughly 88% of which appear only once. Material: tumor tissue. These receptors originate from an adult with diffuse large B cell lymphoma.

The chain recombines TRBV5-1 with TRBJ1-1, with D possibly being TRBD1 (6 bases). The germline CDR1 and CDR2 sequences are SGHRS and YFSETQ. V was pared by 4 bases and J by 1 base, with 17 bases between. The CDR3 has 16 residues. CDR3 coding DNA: TGCGCCAGCAGCCCGGGGTGGGGACAACCGAACACTGAAGCTTTCTTT. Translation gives CASSPGWGQPNTEAFF.

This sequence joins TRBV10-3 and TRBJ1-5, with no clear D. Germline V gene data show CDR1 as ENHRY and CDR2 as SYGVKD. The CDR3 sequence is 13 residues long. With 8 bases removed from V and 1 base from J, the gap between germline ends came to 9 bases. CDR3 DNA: TGTGCCATCCGGGGTGAGAGCAATCAGCCCCAGCATTTT. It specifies CAIRGESNQPQHF.

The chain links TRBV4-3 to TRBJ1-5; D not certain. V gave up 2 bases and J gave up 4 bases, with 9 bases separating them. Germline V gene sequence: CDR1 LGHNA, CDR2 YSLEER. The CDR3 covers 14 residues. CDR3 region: CASSQSRANQPQHF. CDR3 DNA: TGCGCCAGCAGCCAATCCAGAGCGAATCAGCCCCAGCATTTT.

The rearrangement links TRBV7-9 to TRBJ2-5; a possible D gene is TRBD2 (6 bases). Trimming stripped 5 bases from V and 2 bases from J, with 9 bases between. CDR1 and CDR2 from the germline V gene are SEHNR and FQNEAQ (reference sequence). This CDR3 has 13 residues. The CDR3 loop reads CASSAGPQETQYF. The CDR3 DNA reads TGTGCCAGCAGCGCGGGGCCGCAAGAGACCCAGTACTTC. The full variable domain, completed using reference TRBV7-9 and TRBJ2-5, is DTGVSQNPRHKITKRGQNVTFRCDPISEHNRLYWYRQTLGQGPEFLTYFQNEAQLEKSRLLSDRFSAERPKGSFSTLEIQRTEQGDSAMYLCASSAGPQETQYFGPGTRLLVL.

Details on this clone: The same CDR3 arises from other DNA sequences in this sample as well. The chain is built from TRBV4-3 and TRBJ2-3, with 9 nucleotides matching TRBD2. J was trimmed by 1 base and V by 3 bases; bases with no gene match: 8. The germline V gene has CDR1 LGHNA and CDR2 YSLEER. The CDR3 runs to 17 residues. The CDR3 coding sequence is TGCGCCAGCAGCCAGGCCCACCAGCGGGGGGGCACAGATACGCAGTATTTT. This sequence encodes CASSQAHQRGGTDTQYF.

CDR3 loop: CASSTPGTGSSSSEAFF. CDR3 DNA sequence: TGTGCCAGCAGCACACCCGGGACAGGGAGTTCGAGCAGTGAAGCTTTCTTT. This chain links TRBV7-8 with TRBJ1-1, with 9 nucleotides matching TRBD1. The CDR3 extends over 17 amino acids. Germline V CDR1 and CDR2: SGHVS, FQNEAQ. The junction had 17 bases not matched to a gene; V was cut back by 5 bases and J by 7 bases.

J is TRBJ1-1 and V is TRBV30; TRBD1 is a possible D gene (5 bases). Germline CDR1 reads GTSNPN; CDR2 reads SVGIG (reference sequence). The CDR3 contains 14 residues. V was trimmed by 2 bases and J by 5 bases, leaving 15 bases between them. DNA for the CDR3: TGTGCCTGGAGTACCCTCCAGGGAAGGACTGAAGCTTTCTTT. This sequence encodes CAWSTLQGRTEAFF.

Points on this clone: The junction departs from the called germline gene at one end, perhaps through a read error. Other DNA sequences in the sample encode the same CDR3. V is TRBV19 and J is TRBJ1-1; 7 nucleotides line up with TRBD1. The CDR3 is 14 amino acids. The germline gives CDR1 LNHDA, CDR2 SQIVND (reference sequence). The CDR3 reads CASRRTGLNTEAFF. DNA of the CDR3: TGCGCCAGTAGGCGGACAGGCCTAAACACTGAAGCTTTCTTT. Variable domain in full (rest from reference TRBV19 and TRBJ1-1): DGGITQSPKYLFRKEGQNVTLSCEQNLNHDAMYWYRQDPGQGLRLIYYSQIVNDFQKGDIAEGYSVSREKKESFPLTVTSAQKNPTAFYLCASRRTGLNTEAFFGQGTRLTVV.

CDR3 nucleotide sequence: TGCGCCAGCAGTGAGGCGAATTCACCCCTCCACTTT. Protein sequence: CASSEANSPLHF. V and J are TRBV10-1 and TRBJ1-6; D is undetermined. This CDR3 is built from 12 residues. Between the trimmed V and J ends, which lost 2 bases and 7 bases, there was a span of 3 bases. CDR1 and CDR2 from the germline V gene are WNHNN and SYGVQD (reference sequence).

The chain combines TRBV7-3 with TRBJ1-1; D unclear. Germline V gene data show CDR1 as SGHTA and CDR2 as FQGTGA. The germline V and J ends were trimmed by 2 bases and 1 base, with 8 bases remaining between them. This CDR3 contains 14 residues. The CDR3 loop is CASSLSGGNTEAFF. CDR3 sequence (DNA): TGTGCCAGCAGCTTATCAGGAGGGAACACTGAAGCTTTCTTT.

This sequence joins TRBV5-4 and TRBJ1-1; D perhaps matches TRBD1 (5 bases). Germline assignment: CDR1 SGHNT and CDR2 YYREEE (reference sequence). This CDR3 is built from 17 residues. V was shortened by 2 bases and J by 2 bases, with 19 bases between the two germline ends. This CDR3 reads CASSLGQGGSFNTEAFF. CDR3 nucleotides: TGTGCCAGCAGCTTAGGGCAGGGAGGCTCCTTCAACACTGAAGCTTTCTTT.

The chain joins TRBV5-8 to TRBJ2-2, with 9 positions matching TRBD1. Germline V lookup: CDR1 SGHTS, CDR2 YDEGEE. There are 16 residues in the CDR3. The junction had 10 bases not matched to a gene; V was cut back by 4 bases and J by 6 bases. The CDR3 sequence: CASSPPGTGSAGELFF. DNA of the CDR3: TGTGCCAGCAGCCCCCCTGGGACAGGGAGTGCCGGGGAGCTGTTTTTT. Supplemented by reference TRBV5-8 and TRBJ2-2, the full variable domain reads EAGVTQSPTHLIKTRGQQATLRCSPISGHTSVYWYQQALGLGLQFLLWYDEGEERNRGNFPPRFSGRQFPNYSSELNVNALELEDSALYLCASSPPGTGSAGELFFGEGSRLTVL.

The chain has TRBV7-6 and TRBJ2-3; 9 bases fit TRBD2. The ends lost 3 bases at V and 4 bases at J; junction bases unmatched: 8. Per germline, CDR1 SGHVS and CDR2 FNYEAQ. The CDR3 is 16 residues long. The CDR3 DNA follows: TGTGCCAGCAGCTTGGGCGGGAGGGGGAGCGCAGATACGCAGTATTTT. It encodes CASSLGGRGSADTQYF.

DNA for the CDR3: TGTGCCAGCAGCTTATTCGCGGGGGTGGCAGATACGCAGTATTTT. Translated, it gives CASSLFAGVADTQYF. V usage is TRBV13 and J usage is TRBJ2-3, with TRBD2 matching 7 bases. The CDR3 spans 15 residues. Germline-derived CDR1 and CDR2 are PRHDT and FYEKMQ (reference sequence). Trimming at V came to 2 bases and at J to 4 bases, leaving 6 bases not matched to a gene.

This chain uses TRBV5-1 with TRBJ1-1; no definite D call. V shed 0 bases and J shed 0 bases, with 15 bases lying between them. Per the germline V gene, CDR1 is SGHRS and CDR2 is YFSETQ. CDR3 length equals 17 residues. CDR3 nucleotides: TGCGCCAGCAGCTTGGTGGTTAGCGGACGAGTGAACACTGAAGCTTTCTTT. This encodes CASSLVVSGRVNTEAFF.

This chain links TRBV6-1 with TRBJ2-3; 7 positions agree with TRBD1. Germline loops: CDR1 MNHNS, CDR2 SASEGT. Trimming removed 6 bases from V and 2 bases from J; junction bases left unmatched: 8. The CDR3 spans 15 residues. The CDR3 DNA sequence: TGTGCCAGCAGCTCCCAGGGGGTGAACACAGATACGCAGTATTTT. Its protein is CASSSQGVNTDTQYF.

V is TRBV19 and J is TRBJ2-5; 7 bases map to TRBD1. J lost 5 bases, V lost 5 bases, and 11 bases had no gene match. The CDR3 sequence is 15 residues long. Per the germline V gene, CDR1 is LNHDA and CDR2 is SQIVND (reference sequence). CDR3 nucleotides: TGTGCCAGTAGTCCGACAGGGAACGTTCGGGAGACCCAGTACTTC. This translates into CASSPTGNVRETQYF.